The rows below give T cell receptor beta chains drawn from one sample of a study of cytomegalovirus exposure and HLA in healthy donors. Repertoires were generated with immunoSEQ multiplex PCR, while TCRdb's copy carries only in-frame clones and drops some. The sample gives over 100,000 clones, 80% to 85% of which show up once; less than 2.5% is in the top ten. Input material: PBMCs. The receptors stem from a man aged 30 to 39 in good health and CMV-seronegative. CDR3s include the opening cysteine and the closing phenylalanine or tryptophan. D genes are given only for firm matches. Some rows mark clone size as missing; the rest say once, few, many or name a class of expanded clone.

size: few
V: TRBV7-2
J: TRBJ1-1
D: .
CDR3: CASSLQGTNTEAFF
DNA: TGTGCCAGCAGCTTACAGGGAACGAACACTGAAGCTTTCTTT

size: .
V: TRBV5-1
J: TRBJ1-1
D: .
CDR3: CASSFDSLPRAAFF
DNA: TGCGCCAGCAGCTTCGACAGTCTCCCCAGGGCGGCTTTCTTT

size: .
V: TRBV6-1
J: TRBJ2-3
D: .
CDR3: CASSEANELARITDTQYF
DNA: TGTGCCAGCAGTGAAGCGAACGAGCTAGCGAGGATCACAGATACGCAGTATTTT

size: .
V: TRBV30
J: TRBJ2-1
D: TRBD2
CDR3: CAWTSGGANEQFF
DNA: TGTGCCTGGACTAGCGGGGGTGCGAATGAGCAGTTCTTC

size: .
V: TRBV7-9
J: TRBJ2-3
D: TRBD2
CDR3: CASSPSSGGRTDTQYF
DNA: TGTGCCAGCAGCCCAAGTAGCGGGGGGCGCACAGATACGCAGTATTTT

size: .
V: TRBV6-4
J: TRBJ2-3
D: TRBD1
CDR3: CASSEKGGGTDTQYF
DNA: TGTGCCAGCAGTGAAAAAGGGGGCGGCACAGATACGCAGTATTTT

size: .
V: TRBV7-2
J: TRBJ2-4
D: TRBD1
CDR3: CASRDRGLSGNIQYF
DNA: TGTGCCAGCAGAGACAGGGGGCTGTCCGGGAACATTCAGTACTTC

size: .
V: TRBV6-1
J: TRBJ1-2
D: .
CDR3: CASRTTGNYGYTF
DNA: TGTGCCAGCAGAACGACAGGAAACTATGGCTACACCTTC

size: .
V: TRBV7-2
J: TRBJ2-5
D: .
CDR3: CASSLAGAQRSAQYF
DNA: TGTGCCAGCAGCTTAGCGGGGGCACAGAGGAGTGCCCAGTACTTC

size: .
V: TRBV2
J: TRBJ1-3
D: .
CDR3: CASSEAGEGLGNTIYF
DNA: TGTGCCAGCAGTGAAGCGGGGGAGGGGCTCGGAAACACCATATATTTT

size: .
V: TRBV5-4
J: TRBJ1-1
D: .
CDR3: CASSPDGGDNTEAFF
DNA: TGTGCCAGCAGCCCCGACGGGGGGGATAACACTGAAGCTTTCTTT

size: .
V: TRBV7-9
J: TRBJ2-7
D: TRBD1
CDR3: CASSSYRGSLGEQYF
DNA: TGTGCCAGCAGCTCTTACAGGGGAAGTTTAGGGGAGCAGTACTTC

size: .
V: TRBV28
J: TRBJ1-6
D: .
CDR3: CASSVVPYNSPLHF
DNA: TGTGCCAGCAGTGTAGTCCCCTATAATTCACCCCTCCACTTT

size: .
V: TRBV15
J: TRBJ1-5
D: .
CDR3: CATSRDGFGGIQPQHF
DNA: TGTGCCACCAGCAGAGATGGTTTCGGGGGGATTCAGCCCCAGCATTTT

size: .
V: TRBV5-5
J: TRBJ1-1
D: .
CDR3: CASSRGDFSSEAFF
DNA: TGTGCCAGCAGCCGGGGGGATTTTTCTTCGGAAGCTTTCTTT

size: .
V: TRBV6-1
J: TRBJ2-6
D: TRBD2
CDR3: CASSERAAGWTSNSGANGLTF
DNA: TGTGCCAGCAGTGAAAGGGCAGCTGGATGGACTAGCAACTCTGGGGCCAACGGCCTGACTTTC

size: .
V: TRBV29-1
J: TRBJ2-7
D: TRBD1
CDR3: CSVARGAGRGLYEQYF
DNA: TGCAGCGTTGCCCGGGGTGCGGGCAGGGGGCTCTACGAGCAGTACTTC

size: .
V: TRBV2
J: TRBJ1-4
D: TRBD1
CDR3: CASSVSGTVANEKLFF
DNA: TGTGCCAGCAGTGTGTCAGGGACAGTCGCTAATGAAAAACTGTTTTTT

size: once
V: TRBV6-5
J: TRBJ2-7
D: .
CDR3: CASSLILEQYF
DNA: TGTGCCAGCAGCTTAATTCTCGAGCAGTACTTC

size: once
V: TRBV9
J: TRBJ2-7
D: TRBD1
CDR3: CASSAGTGRDEQYF
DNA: TGTGCCAGCAGCGCCGGGACAGGGAGGGACGAGCAGTACTTC

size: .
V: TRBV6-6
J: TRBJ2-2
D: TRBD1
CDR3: CAISSTGPTGELFF
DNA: TGTGCCATATCCTCGACAGGGCCCACCGGGGAGCTGTTTTTT

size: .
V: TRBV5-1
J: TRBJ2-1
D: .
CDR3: CASSLVALNEQFF
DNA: TGCGCCAGCAGCTTGGTAGCATTGAATGAGCAGTTCTTC

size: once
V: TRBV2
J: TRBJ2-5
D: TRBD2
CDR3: CASSEGAGGIRETQYF
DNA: TGTGCCAGCAGTGAAGGTGCGGGGGGTATCCGGGAGACCCAGTACTTC

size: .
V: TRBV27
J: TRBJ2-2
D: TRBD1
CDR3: CASSANRGNTGELFF
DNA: TGTGCCAGTAGCGCCAACAGGGGAAACACCGGGGAGCTGTTTTTT

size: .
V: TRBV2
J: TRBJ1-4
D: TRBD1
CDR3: CASSRQGGNEKLFF
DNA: TGTGCCAGCAGCCGACAGGGCGGAAATGAAAAACTGTTTTTT

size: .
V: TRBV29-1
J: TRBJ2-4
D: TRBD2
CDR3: CSVAGVSGGPEYSQYF
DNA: TGCAGCGTCGCAGGTGTTAGCGGGGGGCCGGAGTACAGTCAGTACTTC

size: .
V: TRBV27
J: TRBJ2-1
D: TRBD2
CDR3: CASSLSGGAPEFF
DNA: TGTGCCAGCAGTTTGAGCGGGGGGGCTCCAGAGTTCTTC

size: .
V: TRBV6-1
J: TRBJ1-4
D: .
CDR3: CASSEFRSHNEKLFF
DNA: TGTGCCAGCAGTGAATTCCGCAGTCATAATGAAAAACTGTTTTTT

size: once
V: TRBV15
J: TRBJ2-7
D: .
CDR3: CATSRELSGVGEQYF
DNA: TGTGCCACCAGCAGAGAATTATCAGGGGTGGGAGAGCAGTACTTC

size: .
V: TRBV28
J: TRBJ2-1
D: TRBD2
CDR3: CASSFILAGGSLEQFF
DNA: TGTGCCAGCAGTTTTATTCTAGCGGGGGGATCTCTGGAGCAGTTCTTC

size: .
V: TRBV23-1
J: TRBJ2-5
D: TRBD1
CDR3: CASSQDPRGPQRETQYF
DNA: TGCGCCAGCAGTCAAGACCCCAGGGGGCCGCAACGCGAGACCCAGTACTTC

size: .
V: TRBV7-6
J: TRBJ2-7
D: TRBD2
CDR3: CASSLGSASGGYEQYF
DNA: TGTGCCAGCAGCTTAGGCAGCGCTAGCGGGGGCTACGAGCAGTACTTC

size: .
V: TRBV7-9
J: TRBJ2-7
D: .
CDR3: CASSLGGDTYEQYF
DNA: TGTGCCAGCAGCTTAGGTGGGGACACCTACGAGCAGTACTTC

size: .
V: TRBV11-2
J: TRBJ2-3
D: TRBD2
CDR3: CASSPGLAGGSTDTQYF
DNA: TGTGCCAGCAGCCCAGGACTAGCGGGGGGGTCCACAGATACGCAGTATTTT

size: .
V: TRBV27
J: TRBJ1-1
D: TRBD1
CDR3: CASTKKTGVNTEAFF
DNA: TGTGCCAGCACCAAGAAGACAGGGGTGAACACTGAAGCTTTCTTT

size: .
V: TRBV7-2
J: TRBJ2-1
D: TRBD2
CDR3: CASSLELAGGKQFF
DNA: TGTGCCAGCAGCTTAGAACTAGCGGGGGGTAAGCAGTTCTTC

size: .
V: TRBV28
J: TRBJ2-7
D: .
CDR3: CASSPEVLGYEQYF
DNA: TGTGCCAGCAGTCCCGAGGTTTTAGGCTACGAGCAGTACTTC

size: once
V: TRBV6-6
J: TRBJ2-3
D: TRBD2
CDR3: CASSYSASGGAGTQYF
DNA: TGTGCCAGCAGTTACTCCGCTAGCGGGGGGGCGGGTACGCAGTATTTT

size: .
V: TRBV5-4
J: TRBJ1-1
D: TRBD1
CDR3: CASSLDRDGLEAFF
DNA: TGTGCCAGCAGCCTGGACAGGGACGGTCTTGAAGCTTTCTTT

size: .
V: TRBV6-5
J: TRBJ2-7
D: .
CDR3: CASSYSTSGSEQYF
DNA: TGTGCCAGCAGTTACTCGACTTCGGGGTCCGAGCAGTACTTC

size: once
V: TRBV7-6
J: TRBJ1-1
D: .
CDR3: CASSLRTLSNTEAFF
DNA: TGTGCCAGCAGCTTAAGAACTTTATCCAACACTGAAGCTTTCTTT

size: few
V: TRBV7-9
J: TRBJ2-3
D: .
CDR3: CASSFSGTDTQYF
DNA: TGTGCCAGCAGCTTTAGCGGCACAGATACGCAGTATTTT

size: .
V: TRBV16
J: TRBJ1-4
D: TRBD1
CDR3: CASSQSTGGLANEKLFF
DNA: TGTGCCAGCAGCCAATCGACAGGGGGCTTGGCTAATGAAAAACTGTTTTTT

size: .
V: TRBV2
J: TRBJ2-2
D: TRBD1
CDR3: CASSEGQGRTGELFF
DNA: TGTGCCAGCAGTGAAGGACAGGGCAGGACCGGGGAGCTGTTTTTT

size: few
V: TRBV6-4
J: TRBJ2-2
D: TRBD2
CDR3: CASSPGGGAGELFF
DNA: TGTGCCAGCAGTCCCGGCGGGGGGGCCGGGGAGCTGTTTTTT

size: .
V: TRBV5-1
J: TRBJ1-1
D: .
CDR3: CASSLSNTEAFF
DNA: TGCGCCAGCAGCTTGTCTAACACTGAAGCTTTCTTT